The 22 T cell receptor beta chains listed next were all sequenced from one sample in a study of early T cells in non-severe SARS-CoV-2 infection. TCRdb re-analysed the 5' RACE reads in MiXCR, keeping a single row per CDR3 protein. The sample contains 50,000 to 70,000 distinct CDR3 sequences, 5% to 6.5% of which appear only once. The sequenced sample was whole blood, obtained at baseline. All receptors derive from an adult who was a healthcare worker with PCR-confirmed SARS-CoV-2 infection or an uninfected control (not recorded which).

This chain connects TRBV2 to TRBJ2-3; TRBD2 agrees at 8 bases. This CDR3 contains 15 residues. V was clipped by 6 bases and J by 4 bases; unmatched bases: 9. Germline V gene data show CDR1 as SNHLY and CDR2 as FYNNEI. The CDR3 DNA sequence: TGTGCCAGCAGGGCGGCTAGCGGGTACGCAGATACGCAGTATTTT. This sequence encodes CASRAASGYADTQYF. The complete variable domain, with remaining parts taken from reference TRBV2 and TRBJ2-3, reads EPEVTQTPSHQVTQMGQEVILRCVPISNHLYFYWYRQILGQKVEFLVSFYNNEISEKSEIFDDQFSVERPDGSNFTLKIRSTKLEDSAMYFCASRAASGYADTQYFGPGTRLTVL.

This clonotype was seen a few times. This sequence joins TRBV7-9 and TRBJ1-1; no clear D. Germline values: CDR1 SEHNR, CDR2 FQNEAQ (reference sequence). Trimming took 5 bases from V and 4 from J, leaving 20 bases between them. CDR3 length: 16 residues. CDR3 bases: TGTGCCAGCAGCCCTGAAAGACCCCCTGGTATCACTGAAGCTTTCTTT. This encodes CASSPERPPGITEAFF. The whole variable domain, filled in from reference TRBV7-9 and TRBJ1-1, reads DTGVSQNPRHKITKRGQNVTFRCDPISEHNRLYWYRQTLGQGPEFLTYFQNEAQLEKSRLLSDRFSAERPKGSFSTLEIQRTEQGDSAMYLCASSPERPPGITEAFFGQGTRLTVV.

This clonotype was detected ten times or more. The chain couples TRBV18 to TRBJ2-5; D is unresolved. Germline CDR1 KGHSH, CDR2 LQKENI. The V end lost 3 bases, the J end lost 5 bases, and 13 bases lay between the germline ends. This CDR3 contains 14 residues. CDR3 amino acids: CASSPSQMEETQYF. CDR3 DNA: TGTGCCAGCTCACCGTCCCAGATGGAGGAGACCCAGTACTTC.

In this sample, this clonotype turned up many times. The chain uses TRBV7-9 and TRBJ1-1; D is uncertain. The germline CDR1 and CDR2 sequences are SEHNR and FQNEAQ (reference sequence). Trimming cost V 5 bases and J 3 bases, with 13 bases left between them. This CDR3 has 14 residues. The CDR3 here is CASSPELKYTEAFF. The CDR3, as DNA: TGTGCCAGCAGCCCCGAGCTCAAATACACTGAAGCTTTCTTT. Drawing the rest from reference TRBV7-9 and TRBJ1-1, the complete variable domain is DTGVSQNPRHKITKRGQNVTFRCDPISEHNRLYWYRQTLGQGPEFLTYFQNEAQLEKSRLLSDRFSAERPKGSFSTLEIQRTEQGDSAMYLCASSPELKYTEAFFGQGTRLTVV.

CDR3 sequence reads: CASSLSLRFNEQFF. The CDR3 DNA sequence: TGTGCCAGCAGCTTGAGTCTCCGCTTCAATGAGCAGTTCTTC. This sequence joins TRBV5-6 and TRBJ2-1; D is ambiguous. The V gene lost 1 base and the J gene lost 6 bases, with 11 bases spanning the gap. The CDR3 is made up of 14 amino acids. Germline CDR1 and CDR2: SGHDT and YYEEEE. Full variable domain (missing parts from reference TRBV5-6 and TRBJ2-1): DAGVTQSPTHLIKTRGQQVTLRCSPKSGHDTVSWYQQALGQGPQFIFQYYEEEERQRGNFPDRFSGHQFPNYSSELNVNALLLGDSALYLCASSLSLRFNEQFFGPGTRLTVL.

This clonotype was picked up a small number of times. The chain is built from TRBV4-3 and TRBJ2-7, with 11 bases lining up with TRBD2. V was pared by 2 bases and J by 4 bases, with 22 bases of the junction left unmatched. The CDR3 totals 21 residues. Germline V gives CDR1 LGHNA, CDR2 YSLEER. CDR3 DNA sequence: TGCGCCAGCAGCCAAAATGCCCGTCCCGTACCTCGACTAGCGGGACAATACGAGCAGTACTTC. Amino acids: CASSQNARPVPRLAGQYEQYF.

The chain recombines TRBV3-1 with TRBJ2-3, with 10 bases matching TRBD2. This CDR3 region has 15 residues. Germline trimming cut 3 bases from V and 2 bases from J; bases unmatched to any gene: 2. Per germline, CDR1 LGHDT and CDR2 YNNKEL (reference sequence). The CDR3 here is CASSQLAGVTDTQYF. CDR3 DNA: TGTGCCAGCAGCCAGCTAGCGGGAGTCACAGATACGCAGTATTTT.

This clonotype has more than one count but fewer than ten. The gene calls are TRBV3-1 and TRBJ1-3; TRBD1 might be the D (5 bases). Germline CDR1 is LGHDT and CDR2 is YNNKEL (reference sequence). CDR3 size: 15 residues. Trimming removed 1 base from V and 4 bases from J, with 11 bases in between. CDR3 in amino acids: CASSQGSGGGNTIYF. CDR3 nucleotides: TGTGCCAGCAGCCAAGGGTCCGGGGGAGGAAACACCATATATTTT.

This clonotype was seen ten or more times. This sequence joins TRBV12-3 or TRBV12-4 and TRBJ1-1; 8 bases map to TRBD1. With V trimmed by 5 bases and J by 3 bases, 2 bases remained unmatched. CDR3 length equals 13 residues. The CDR3 nucleotides read TGTGCCAGCAGTAGACAGGGGCACACTGAAGCTTTCTTT. This gives the protein CASSRQGHTEAFF.

In its sample, this clonotype was seen many times. The CDR3 reads CASSLVSGGAIGTEAFF. As DNA, the CDR3 is TGTGCCAGCAGCTTAGTGTCAGGGGGCGCGATCGGCACTGAAGCTTTCTTT. The V gene is TRBV13, the J gene TRBJ1-1; TRBD1 matches at 8 bases. The CDR3 length is 17 residues. Unmatched junction bases numbered 11, after V lost 1 base and J lost 4 bases. CDR1 and CDR2 from the germline V gene are PRHDT and FYEKMQ (reference sequence).

This clonotype showed up just a few times. The V gene is TRBV6-6, the J gene TRBJ1-2, with 8 bases identical to TRBD1. The V and J ends lost 6 bases and 8 bases, in that order; junction bases with no gene match: 8. CDR1 is MNHNY, CDR2 SVGAGI, per germline (reference sequence). The CDR3 totals 13 residues. The CDR3 nucleotides are TGTGCCAGCAGACACACAGGGGGAGGAGGCTACACCTTC. This sequence encodes CASRHTGGGGYTF.

This clonotype has at least ten counts. The J gene is TRBJ2-5, the V gene TRBV28; a possible D gene is TRBD2 (5 bases). Trimming left V 3 bases short and J 9 bases short, with 17 bases between. Germline V CDR1 and CDR2: MDHEN, SYDVKM. The CDR3 is 14 amino acids. CDR3 residues: CASSFGSLKGAQYF. The DNA for the CDR3 is TGTGCCAGCAGTTTCGGGTCTCTTAAGGGAGCCCAGTACTTC.

The sample holds many counts of this clonotype. The chain links TRBV7-6 to TRBJ2-1; a weak D match, TRBD2 (5 bases). This CDR3 is built from 16 residues. Germline V lookup: CDR1 SGHVS, CDR2 FNYEAQ. With 1 base removed from V and 2 bases from J, the gap between germline ends came to 12 bases. This CDR3 is CASSLVSSGAYNEQFF. CDR3 nucleotides: TGTGCCAGCAGCTTAGTTTCCAGCGGTGCCTACAATGAGCAGTTCTTC.

This clonotype has just a few counts. The genes are TRBV10-3 and TRBJ2-2; 9 bases agree with TRBD1. CDR1 is ENHRY, CDR2 SYGVKD, per germline. After removal of 8 bases from V and 6 bases from J, the junction contained 7 bases not matched to a gene. The CDR3 extends over 14 amino acids. In nucleotides, the CDR3 is TGTGCCATCGGTCCGGGACAGGGCTCCGGGGAGCTGTTTTTT. Translated, it gives CAIGPGQGSGELFF.

This clonotype was seen many times. The gene calls are TRBV11-2 and TRBJ2-7; D is perhaps TRBD2 (5 bases). Germline V gene data show CDR1 as SGHAT and CDR2 as FQNNGV. The CDR3 spans 14 residues. V was pared by 0 bases and J by 3 bases, with 9 bases between. CDR3 DNA sequence: TGTGCCAGCAGCTTAGATTCGCGGGTCTACGAGCAGTACTTC. Its protein is CASSLDSRVYEQYF.

There are a few counts of this clonotype. This chain uses TRBV4-2 with TRBJ1-1; D gene unclear. Germline CDR1 and CDR2: LGHNA and YNFKEQ. The ends were cut back, 0 bases at V and 7 bases at J, with 15 bases in the middle. CDR3 length: 15 amino acids. CDR3 region: CASSQEVNEDFEAFF. The CDR3, as DNA: TGTGCCAGCAGCCAAGAGGTGAATGAGGACTTTGAAGCTTTCTTT.

This clonotype was seen repeatedly, ten times or more. The gene calls are TRBV18 and TRBJ2-1, with 13 bases lining up with TRBD2. V lost 8 bases and J lost 4; bases outside the gene matches: 5. The CDR3 loop spans 15 amino acids. The germline V gene encodes CDR1 KGHSH and CDR2 LQKENI. The CDR3 nucleotides read TGTGCCAGCCTCCCGACTAGCGGGGGGTACAATGAGCAGTTCTTC. Protein sequence: CASLPTSGGYNEQFF.

This clonotype has more than one count but fewer than ten. This chain links TRBV6-5 with TRBJ2-3; 7 bases match TRBD2. CDR3 length equals 16 residues. Germline V gene data show CDR1 as MNHEY and CDR2 as SVGAGI. V gave up 6 bases and J gave up 2 bases; unmatched junction bases: 11. The DNA for the CDR3 is TGTGCCAGCAGCTTACTAGCGCCTAGTGACACAGATACGCAGTATTTT. Translation: CASSLLAPSDTDTQYF.

This clonotype was recorded at least ten times. The V and J genes are TRBV7-9 and TRBJ2-7, with TRBD2 identical over 10 bases. This CDR3 is 16 amino acids long. V was clipped by 0 bases and J by 6 bases; unmatched bases: 8. Germline CDR1 reads SEHNR; CDR2 reads FQNEAQ (reference sequence). CDR3 DNA: TGTGCCAGCAGCTTAGCGCCAGCGGGAGGGCCCGGCGAGCAGTACTTC. Amino acid sequence: CASSLAPAGGPGEQYF.

This clonotype came up a few times. The V and J genes are TRBV28 and TRBJ2-1; the match to TRBD2 covers 11 bases. This CDR3 region has 15 residues. Losses at the gene ends were 3 bases for V and 6 bases for J; bases not matched to a gene: 4. Per the germline V gene, CDR1 is MDHEN and CDR2 is SYDVKM. The CDR3 nucleotides are TGTGCCAGCAGTTTGGGACTAGCGGCCAGCAATGAGCAGTTCTTC. Its protein is CASSLGLAASNEQFF.

This clonotype has at least ten counts. The V gene is TRBV7-2, the J gene TRBJ2-5; D may correspond to TRBD1 or TRBD2 (6 bases each). CDR1 and CDR2 from the germline V gene are SGHTA and FQGNSA. CDR3 size: 14 residues. The germline V and J ends were trimmed by 5 bases and 9 bases, with 19 bases remaining between them. DNA of the CDR3: TGTGCCAGCAGCGCCGCCGGGGGCGGACCTCCCCAGTACTTC. Its protein is CASSAAGGGPPQYF.

In this sample, this clonotype turned up many times. The chain couples TRBV20-1 to TRBJ2-6; 8 bases agree with TRBD2. CDR1 is DFQATT, CDR2 SNEGSKA, per germline (reference sequence). V lost 2 bases and J lost 3; bases outside the gene matches: 12. CDR3 length equals 18 residues. As DNA, the CDR3 is TGCAGTGCTAGACTATCCCGGAGTAGCGGGAATGGGGCCAACGTCCTGACTTTC. This encodes CSARLSRSSGNGANVLTF.